The sequence of this TCR beta chain was determined in a study of blood T cell repertoires in COVID-19. Study-level information: Collection of acute and convalescent COVID-19 samples took place in the United States, Italy and Spain. Nucleic acid was either cDNA or gDNA, and it came from T cells, B-cell-depleted T cells, or PBMCs.

All exposed participants met a person with COVID-19 within 2 weeks before entering the study. From germline, CDR1 is KGHSH and CDR2 LQKENI. This CDR3 is built from 17 residues. The trim removed 4 bases at V and 1 base at J, leaving 11 bases unmatched. Per the original methods: From reference gene primer amplification, estimates of nucleated cell counts were derived. This table comes from immunoSEQ multiplex PCR, and its TCRdb copy is limited to in-frame clones, with some not included. From that table come the V and J calls and clone size; the DNA was used to work out D and trimming. Here the sample spans 350,000 to 400,000 clones, roughly 90% being singletons.

The chain carries TRBV18 and TRBJ2-3, with 7 bases aligning to TRBD1. Sequenced sample: PBMCs or T cells enriched from blood (not recorded which). This clonotype originated in a middle-aged woman who had been exposed to COVID-19. In DNA form, the CDR3 reads TGTGCCAGCTCACGAGGACGAAGAGGACAGGGCACAGATACGCAGTATTTT. Encoded protein: CASSRGRRGQGTDTQYF.